This TCR beta chain was profiled in a study of cytomegalovirus exposure and HLA in healthy donors. Notes on the study in general: There were reportedly fewer N-insertions in an Asian-associated ancestry cluster than the roughly 700-donor mean, in a later analysis. Most TCR beta V segments were productive about 87% or about 30% of the time in an earlier analysis.

On this clone: Its antigen is currently unknown.

The PCR made use of 60 Vbeta and 13 Jbeta primers. Some clones are missing from TCRdb's copy, which holds only in-frame ones; the method was immunoSEQ multiplex PCR. The sample holds a few hundred thousand clones, almost 80% seen once. The clonotype originates from a man younger than 30 in good health and CMV-seronegative. Sequencing was carried out using PBMCs.

The CDR3 protein is CASSSAWGGGPTDTDTQYF. Written as DNA, the CDR3 is TGCGCCAGCAGCTCCGCCTGGGGCGGGGGTCCGACCGACACAGATACGCAGTATTTT. The chain recombines TRBV5-1 with TRBJ2-3, with 7 bases matching TRBD2. The V gene end was trimmed by 3 bases and the J gene end by 2 bases; junction bases not matched to a gene: 18. CDR3 size: 19 residues. Germline CDR1 is SGHRS and CDR2 is YFSETQ.